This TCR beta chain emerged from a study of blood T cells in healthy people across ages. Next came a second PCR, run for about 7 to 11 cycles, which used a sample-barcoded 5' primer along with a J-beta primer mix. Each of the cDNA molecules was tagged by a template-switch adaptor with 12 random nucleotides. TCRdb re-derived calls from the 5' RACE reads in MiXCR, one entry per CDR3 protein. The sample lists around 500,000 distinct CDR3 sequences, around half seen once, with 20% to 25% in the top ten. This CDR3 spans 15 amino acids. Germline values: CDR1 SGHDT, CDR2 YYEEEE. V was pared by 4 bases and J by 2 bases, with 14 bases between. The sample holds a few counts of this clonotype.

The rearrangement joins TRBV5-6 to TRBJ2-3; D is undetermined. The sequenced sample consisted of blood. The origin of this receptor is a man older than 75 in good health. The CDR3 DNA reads TGTGCCAGCAGCCCACCGGACCGAGACACAGATACGCAGTATTTT. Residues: CASSPPDRDTDTQYF.